Listed below are T cell receptor beta chains from one sample, sequenced in a study of T cell repertoires in cytomegalovirus infection. TCRdb passed the reads through MiXCR, listing each CDR3 protein once. Of 650,000 to 900,000 distinct CDR3 sequences detected, approximately 32% appear once; the ten largest clones hold about an eighth. These receptors' antigens are unknown. Sequencing was performed on cultured CD8+ T cells from PBMCs, taken from culture after CMV antigen stimulation. The receptors shown here come from a human donor in good health (CMV status not recorded). Some clones in this sample may be carry-over from other donors' samples. CDR3s include the opening cysteine and the closing phenylalanine or tryptophan. D genes are given only for firm matches. Clone size is not always given. Where it is, it says once, few, many or a class for expanded clones.

DNA: TGTGCCAGCAGTGACTTAGATCTAGCGGGGGGTCGCCCCACACATACGCAGTATTTT; CDR3: CASSDLDLAGGRPTHTQYF; V: TRBV7-6; J: TRBJ2-3; D: TRBD2; size: few
DNA: TGTGCCAGCAGCTCTCCGGGCCGCTCCTACGAGCAGTACTTC; CDR3: CASSSPGRSYEQYF; V: TRBV7-9; J: TRBJ2-7; D: -; size: many
DNA: TGTGCCACCCGGGACGTGGGAGATACGCAGTATTTT; CDR3: CATRDVGDTQYF; V: TRBV19; J: TRBJ2-3; D: -; size: -
DNA: TGCAGTGCTAGCGATCCCTACGAGCAGTACTTC; CDR3: CSASDPYEQYF; V: TRBV20-1; J: TRBJ2-7; D: -; size: few
DNA: TGTGCCAGTACCCGTACAACCGAAGCTTTCTTT; CDR3: CASTRTTEAFF; V: TRBV19; J: TRBJ1-1; D: -; size: -
DNA: TGTGCCAGCAGGGACAGGGCGACAGATACGCAGTATTTT; CDR3: CASRDRATDTQYF; V: TRBV12-3/TRBV12-4; J: TRBJ2-3; D: TRBD1; size: few
DNA: TGTGCCAGCAGTCCTGGACGTTTTGGCAATCAGCCCCAGCATTTT; CDR3: CASSPGRFGNQPQHF; V: TRBV6-7; J: TRBJ1-5; D: -; size: few
DNA: TGTGCCAGCAGTGACATCGGACAGGGTTACGAGCAGTACTTC; CDR3: CASSDIGQGYEQYF; V: TRBV6-1; J: TRBJ2-7; D: TRBD1; size: -
DNA: TGTGCCAGCAGCTTACGAGCCCCTGGCGGGGGGGTCTTAGATACGCAGTATTTT; CDR3: CASSLRAPGGGVLDTQYF; V: TRBV7-6; J: TRBJ2-3; D: TRBD2; size: many
DNA: TGTGCCACCCCGAACCGAAGGCATTCTGGGGCCAACGTCCTGACTTTC; CDR3: CATPNRRHSGANVLTF; V: TRBV7-9; J: TRBJ2-6; D: -; size: few
DNA: TGTGCCAGCAGTTTGCGGACAGGGGGCTATAATTCACCCCTCCACTTT; CDR3: CASSLRTGGYNSPLHF; V: TRBV27; J: TRBJ1-6; D: TRBD1; size: few
DNA: TGCGCCAGCAGCTTGGCGACTAGCGGGGGCCCGGGTTTTCGGGAGCAGTACTTC; CDR3: CASSLATSGGPGFREQYF; V: TRBV5-1; J: TRBJ2-7; D: TRBD2; size: few
DNA: TGTGCCAGCAGTTACCTTGGGACAGGGACTGAAGCTTTCTTT; CDR3: CASSYLGTGTEAFF; V: TRBV6-6; J: TRBJ1-1; D: TRBD1; size: -
DNA: TGCGCCAGCAGTCCTCCTATGACGGCCGATACGCAGTATTTT; CDR3: CASSPPMTADTQYF; V: TRBV5-1; J: TRBJ2-3; D: -; size: once
DNA: TGTGCCAGCAGGCGGAACCCCTACGAGCAGTACTTC; CDR3: CASRRNPYEQYF; V: TRBV6-5; J: TRBJ2-7; D: -; size: few
DNA: TGTGCCAGCAGCTTGGTAGGGAAGGGGAATGAGCAGTTCTTC; CDR3: CASSLVGKGNEQFF; V: TRBV5-5; J: TRBJ2-1; D: -; size: -
DNA: TGTGCCAGCAGCTTAGGGGGGGGACTAGCGGCGTACAATGAGCAGTTCTTC; CDR3: CASSLGGGLAAYNEQFF; V: TRBV7-9; J: TRBJ2-1; D: TRBD2; size: -
DNA: TGTGCCAGCAGCTTTGGACAGAACTCCTACAATGAGCAGTTCTTC; CDR3: CASSFGQNSYNEQFF; V: TRBV5-5; J: TRBJ2-1; D: -; size: few
DNA: TGTGCCACCAGTGATTTAAATCAGCCCCAGCATTTT; CDR3: CATSDLNQPQHF; V: TRBV24-1; J: TRBJ1-5; D: -; size: -
DNA: TGTGCCAGCAGCTTAGGCGCCACCTCCTACGAGCAGTACTTC; CDR3: CASSLGATSYEQYF; V: TRBV7-6; J: TRBJ2-7; D: -; size: many
DNA: TGTGCCAGCAGGCCCGGGACTAGCGGGGGGAAGGAGCAGTTCTTC; CDR3: CASRPGTSGGKEQFF; V: TRBV2; J: TRBJ2-1; D: TRBD2; size: -
DNA: TGTGCCAGCAGTTTATTTTCAGGGGCAAATTCACCCCTCCACTTT; CDR3: CASSLFSGANSPLHF; V: TRBV27; J: TRBJ1-6; D: -; size: -
DNA: TGTGCCAGCAGTTCCTTAGGAGACGGGGCAGATACGCAGTATTTT; CDR3: CASSSLGDGADTQYF; V: TRBV12-3/TRBV12-4; J: TRBJ2-3; D: -; size: -
DNA: TGTGCTAGTGGTTTGAACAATCAGCCCCAGCATTTT; CDR3: CASGLNNQPQHF; V: TRBV12-5; J: TRBJ1-5; D: -; size: -
DNA: TGCGCCAGCAGCCAACCGAATAGCGGGGGTGCCTACAATGAGCAGTTCTTC; CDR3: CASSQPNSGGAYNEQFF; V: TRBV4-1; J: TRBJ2-1; D: TRBD2; size: -
DNA: TGCAGTGCTAGTGGCTGGGAATCCTACGAGCAGTACTTC; CDR3: CSASGWESYEQYF; V: TRBV20-1; J: TRBJ2-7; D: -; size: -
DNA: TGCAGTGCTACTGAAAGCGGGGGGTACACAGATACGCAGTATTTT; CDR3: CSATESGGYTDTQYF; V: TRBV20-1; J: TRBJ2-3; D: TRBD2; size: few
DNA: TGCAGCGTCGGACTGAATTCCTACGAGCAGTACTTC; CDR3: CSVGLNSYEQYF; V: TRBV29-1; J: TRBJ2-7; D: -; size: few
DNA: TGTGCCAGCAGTGCTAGGGGGCGAGTTACGGAGCCCCAGCATTTT; CDR3: CASSARGRVTEPQHF; V: TRBV27; J: TRBJ1-5; D: TRBD1; size: few
DNA: TGTGCCAGCAGCCAAGATCTAGGCCAGAATTCGGGCTACACCTTC; CDR3: CASSQDLGQNSGYTF; V: TRBV4-2; J: TRBJ1-2; D: -; size: -
DNA: TGTGCCAGCAGGGGAAGGGGACAAGGTTTCTACGAGCAGTACTTC; CDR3: CASRGRGQGFYEQYF; V: TRBV6-1; J: TRBJ2-7; D: -; size: few
DNA: TGTGCCAGCAGCCCCGGCAGTCGGGGAAACACCATATATTTT; CDR3: CASSPGSRGNTIYF; V: TRBV7-2; J: TRBJ1-3; D: -; size: many
DNA: TGTGCCACCGGGCTCCTCTCCTACAATGAGCAGTTCTTC; CDR3: CATGLLSYNEQFF; V: TRBV12-3/TRBV12-4; J: TRBJ2-1; D: -; size: -
DNA: TGTGCCAGCAGTCTCAGGCAGTTCCAAGAGACCCAGTACTTC; CDR3: CASSLRQFQETQYF; V: TRBV6-1; J: TRBJ2-5; D: -; size: many
DNA: TGTGCCAGCAGCTTAGGATGGACAGCTGGAAACACCATATATTTT; CDR3: CASSLGWTAGNTIYF; V: TRBV7-9; J: TRBJ1-3; D: -; size: few
DNA: TGTGCCAGCAGTTTTTGGCAGGGCGTTGCTACAACTAATGAAAAACTGTTTTTT; CDR3: CASSFWQGVATTNEKLFF; V: TRBV12-3/TRBV12-4; J: TRBJ1-4; D: -; size: -
DNA: TGTGCCAGCAACGGCGACAGGGGCCCCCTCTATGGCTACACCTTC; CDR3: CASNGDRGPLYGYTF; V: TRBV12-3/TRBV12-4; J: TRBJ1-2; D: TRBD1; size: -
DNA: TGTGCCAGCAGTTCTATTTTTCCCGGACGGGCAGGTGAAAAACTGTTTTTT; CDR3: CASSSIFPGRAGEKLFF; V: TRBV6-5; J: TRBJ1-4; D: -; size: -
DNA: TGTGCCATCACCGGAGGGGGGGACACTGAAGCTTTCTTT; CDR3: CAITGGGDTEAFF; V: TRBV10-3; J: TRBJ1-1; D: -; size: few
DNA: TGTGCCAGCAGACCCCGAGGGAGCGGCTATGGCTACACCTTC; CDR3: CASRPRGSGYGYTF; V: TRBV2; J: TRBJ1-2; D: -; size: -
DNA: TGTGCCAGCAGTATAAACCCAGGGTACTCTGGAAACACCATATATTTT; CDR3: CASSINPGYSGNTIYF; V: TRBV27; J: TRBJ1-3; D: -; size: -
DNA: TGCGCCAGCAGCTTGCCGGGAAAGGGGAGTCAGCCCCAGCATTTT; CDR3: CASSLPGKGSQPQHF; V: TRBV5-1; J: TRBJ1-5; D: -; size: few
DNA: TGTGCCAGTAGTATAGGCGGGGGGGCCTCAAATGAGCAGTTCTTC; CDR3: CASSIGGGASNEQFF; V: TRBV19; J: TRBJ2-1; D: TRBD2; size: few
DNA: TGTGCCAGCAGTAAGACGGGAGTAGGTCAGCCCCAGCATTTT; CDR3: CASSKTGVGQPQHF; V: TRBV28; J: TRBJ1-5; D: -; size: few
DNA: TGTGCCACCAGTGATTTGCAGGGAGATCAGCCCCAGCATTTT; CDR3: CATSDLQGDQPQHF; V: TRBV24-1; J: TRBJ1-5; D: -; size: -
DNA: TGCAGCGTTGGTTCGGCAGGGAGGGGGCTGTTTTTT; CDR3: CSVGSAGRGLFF; V: TRBV29-1; J: TRBJ1-4; D: -; size: -
DNA: TGTGCCAGCAGCTTTTCAGCGCATGAAGCTTTCTTT; CDR3: CASSFSAHEAFF; V: TRBV7-9; J: TRBJ1-1; D: -; size: -
DNA: TGCAGCGTACCGGGCCTTGGGGCCTACAATGAGCAGTTCTTC; CDR3: CSVPGLGAYNEQFF; V: TRBV29-1; J: TRBJ2-1; D: -; size: few
DNA: TGTGCCAGCAGTTCTGACTTGGGACAACCATATGGCTACACCTTC; CDR3: CASSSDLGQPYGYTF; V: TRBV27; J: TRBJ1-2; D: -; size: -
DNA: TGTGCCAGCAGTGACTCCGCCGGGCTAAATGAGCAGTTCTTC; CDR3: CASSDSAGLNEQFF; V: TRBV6-5; J: TRBJ2-1; D: -; size: -